The present T cell receptor (beta chain) was sequenced within a study of blood T cell repertoires in COVID-19. Background on the study: T cells, B-cell-depleted T cells, or PBMCs supplied cDNA or gDNA.

TCRdb's copy holds only in-frame clones and misses some; the assay was immunoSEQ multiplex PCR. This table holds some 100,000 clones, roughly 79% found once. The receptor comes from a human donor in a cohort sampled during active COVID-19. Sequences were obtained from peripheral blood.

The CDR3 nucleotides are TGCGCCAGCAGCGGGGGGGCGATCACAGATACGCAGTATTTT. It yields the protein CASSGGAITDTQYF. This chain uses TRBV5-1 with TRBJ2-3; possible D gene TRBD2, 7 bases. CDR1 and CDR2 (germline): SGHRS, YFSETQ. The CDR3 spans 14 residues. The V and J ends lost 4 bases and 2 bases respectively, with 11 bases between them.